A single T cell receptor beta chain is shown here with its context. Its cognate antigen is unknown. A read error may explain this, as a much larger clone is one base away. This entry belongs to a study of T cells in Graves' hyperthyroidism and ophthalmopathy. Lactation, pregnancy, other autoimmune disease or uncontrolled infection excluded patients. Clinical symptoms, serum thyroxine, TRAb, thyroid ultrasound and orbital computed tomography established diagnosis. PBMCs were obtained from about 10 ml fresh peripheral blood. CDR1 SNHLY and CDR2 FYNNEI come from the germline V gene. V lost 6 bases to trimming and J lost 0 bases; unmatched junction nucleotides: 8. This CDR3 comprises 16 residues. Amplified TCR beta CDR3 regions derived from RNA transcripts. RT-PCR in the first round (using the HTBI primer set) targeted the TCR CDR3. TCRdb reprocessed the multiplex PCR reads via MiXCR and lists one record per CDR3 protein. This sample has 600,000 or so distinct CDR3 sequences, with around 13% found just once.

Study findings and constraints: Before onset, ophthalmopathy was predicted by the model a median roughly 6.4 months earlier.

This sequence originates from a woman aged 50 to 60 with Graves' ophthalmopathy. The sample comprised blood. The chain recombines TRBV2 with TRBJ2-4, with 7 positions matching TRBD1. Here the CDR3 reads CASRRGTALAKNIQYF. CDR3 DNA sequence: TGTGCCAGCAGGAGGGGGACAGCCCTAGCCAAAAACATTCAGTACTTC.